A selection of T cell receptor beta chains follows, all from one sample in a study of blood T cell repertoires in COVID-19. The repertoire was sequenced with immunoSEQ multiplex PCR; TCRdb's copy has only in-frame clones and lacks some. The top ten hold 7% of the sample, which has about 160,000 clones, about 90% seen once. Material: PBMCs or T cells enriched from blood (not recorded which). These receptors all come from a woman aged 50 to 60 who had recovered from COVID-19. Both conserved end residues are part of each CDR3. D genes are given only for firm matches.

d_call	j_call	v_call	cdr3_aa
.	TRBJ1-1	TRBV4-3	CASSQEWAENTEAFF
.	TRBJ2-3	TRBV7-9	CASSLATEGVADTDTQYF
.	TRBJ2-4	TRBV27	CASSAPGLGPAKNIQYF
TRBD1	TRBJ2-7	TRBV6-5	CASSPGQTYEQYF
TRBD1	TRBJ1-2	TRBV18	CASSPGQRNYGYTF
.	TRBJ1-3	TRBV15	CATSPPGVSNTIYF
.	TRBJ2-4	TRBV11-1	CASSLQMNIQYF
.	TRBJ1-1	TRBV19	CASSISDKVHEAFF
TRBD1	TRBJ1-4	TRBV7-9	CASSLRSPTGNEKLFF
.	TRBJ2-1	TRBV20-1	CSAYSPPEQFF
TRBD1	TRBJ1-2	TRBV29-1	CSVEPPGQGAYGYTF
.	TRBJ1-1	TRBV10-1	CASSVGNRGGYTEAFF
.	TRBJ2-3	TRBV4-1	CASSHDTRLGDTQYF
TRBD1	TRBJ1-4	TRBV3-1/TRBV3-2	CASSRDRVGYEKLFF
TRBD1	TRBJ1-2	TRBV7-8	CASSLAGTGRGYTF
.	TRBJ1-6	TRBV4-1	CASSPAQDRGMNSPLHF